This is a list of T cell receptor beta chains from one sample in a study of cytomegalovirus exposure and HLA in healthy donors. Generated by immunoSEQ multiplex PCR, the TCRdb table keeps only in-frame clones and is missing some. This table has roughly 130,000 clones, approximately 80% appearing once. The material sequenced was PBMCs. The receptor set was obtained from a male donor in good health and CMV-seropositive. Both conserved end residues are part of each CDR3. A D gene is named only where the DNA matches it firmly. A clone size is listed for some rows: how often the clone was seen (once, few, many), or a class if it is expanded.

abundance | d_gene | j_gene | v_gene | CDR3aa
- | - | TRBJ2-7 | TRBV28 | CASAGGAPFGYEQYF
- | TRBD2 | - | TRBV5-1 | CASSLRGGRRFYEQYF
- | TRBD2 | TRBJ2-2 | TRBV4-3 | CASSRAPTLRGAGELFF
- | TRBD2 | TRBJ2-7 | TRBV5-1 | CASSFQRGSYEQYF
- | TRBD2 | TRBJ2-1 | TRBV11-3 | CASSQRGREGRDEQFF
- | - | TRBJ2-1 | TRBV11-2 | CASSYTGAYNEQFF
once | - | TRBJ2-7 | TRBV6-5 | CASTGRDINEQYF
- | TRBD2 | TRBJ2-1 | TRBV7-2 | CASSLGRGTSGRANEQFF
- | TRBD1 | TRBJ1-4 | TRBV4-3 | CASSPRTGGGEKLFF
- | - | TRBJ2-2 | TRBV25-1 | CASSEYHREIGELFF
- | TRBD1 | TRBJ1-5 | TRBV2 | CASQLEGAGQPQHF
- | - | TRBJ1-5 | TRBV5-1 | CASSSLQGGGQPQHF
- | - | TRBJ1-4 | TRBV25-1 | CASSESRDNEKLFF
- | - | TRBJ1-5 | TRBV10-3 | CAISANAGNQPQHF
- | TRBD2 | TRBJ2-5 | TRBV11-3 | CASSIRTSGLGETQYF
- | - | TRBJ2-5 | TRBV6-5 | CASSPLGETQYF
- | - | TRBJ2-2 | TRBV15 | CATSHQGHRNTGELFF
once | TRBD1 | TRBJ1-6 | TRBV7-6 | CASSPGPGQGWSPLHF
- | TRBD2 | TRBJ2-5 | TRBV7-9 | CSSSPEREEETQYF
- | TRBD2 | TRBJ2-2 | TRBV7-6 | CASSLERGRATGELFF
- | - | TRBJ2-2 | TRBV4-3 | CASSQDITGELFF
- | - | TRBJ2-7 | TRBV14 | CASSLGLREPNYEQYF
- | - | TRBJ2-5 | TRBV6-5 | CASTRGSTLGETQYF
- | - | TRBJ2-2 | TRBV4-1 | CASSLLQGRYTGELFF
- | - | TRBJ2-7 | TRBV11-2 | CASGTSAYEQYF
- | - | TRBJ1-1 | TRBV18 | CASSRDMNTEAFF